This T cell receptor (beta chain) was retrieved from a study of blood T cell repertoires in COVID-19 (dated by TCRdb to the early 2020s). For the study in its entirety: Collaborator samples came from the United States, Italy and Spain and covered acute and convalescent phases of COVID-19. Deeply sampled blood TCRbeta repertoires from subjects exposed to, actively infected with, or recovered from COVID-19 were included in the dataset. HLA class I and class II types, where available, came from metadata supplied by the sample provider rather than from assay-based typing. The material from the prospective study consisted of cDNA or gDNA derived from T cells, B-cell-depleted T cells, or PBMCs. Samples were obtained from the ongoing ImmuneRACE study (first 160 participants) and from about 1,300 subjects provided by 6 global collaborators. The repertoires were released in a freely available public database intended as a resource for research on the immune response to SARS-CoV-2. Sample metadata almost always included a de-identified subject ID, COVID-19 status, age in years and sex.

Enrolling through a virtual design, the prospective study's participants ranged in age from roughly 18 to 89 years and lived across around 25 United States geographic areas. Cohort assignment in the prospective study relied on participant-reported clinical history from a screening survey and a study questionnaire. For ImmuneRACE Cohort 3, a participant was defined as recovered based on two consecutive negative NP/OP PCR tests, clearance by a healthcare professional, or resolution of symptoms. Mobile phlebotomists in the prospective study collected whole blood, serum and a nasopharyngeal or oropharyngeal swab from every participant. Participants in the prospective study had the option to provide additional blood draws and questionnaires over a roughly two-month period. Blood samples from the prospective study were shipped frozen or at room temperature prior to DNA extraction. Worth noting for this clone: Its antigen remains unidentified. Base qualities are not at hand, and no much larger clone is one base apart.

The immunoSEQ Assay, a bias-controlled multiplex PCR, was used to amplify TCRbeta CDR3 regions from genomic DNA. On the authors' methods: The number of nucleated cells in each sample was estimated by amplification of reference gene primers within the assay. To quantify the absolute abundance of each unique TCRbeta CDR3 rearrangement, sequence reads were collapsed and filtered. For each sample, productive Simpson clonality was calculated by taking the square root of Simpson's diversity index across productive rearrangements. TCRdb re-hosts the immuneACCESS table, in-frame sequences only. Its copies lack some clones; in the studies checked, an unresolved V gene accounts for under half of them, and the cause for the rest is not known. The DNA was the basis for D and trimming; V, J and clone size are from that table. Here the sample has around 170,000 clones; approximately 84% occur a single time. In total, the top ten clones hold roughly 12% of the sample.

CDR1 and CDR2 are drawn from the germline V gene: SNHLY, FYNNEI. At the junction V is shortened by 6 bases and J by 6 bases; bases outside the gene matches: 13. The CDR3 spans 15 residues, from the cysteine through the phenylalanine. CDR3 DNA only is kept here, 45 bases in frame from base 1. General conclusions and limits of the study: The quantity of clinical and demographic metadata differed by source and by participant and was supplied without curation.

The sequence was collected from a man in his forties or fifties who had recovered from COVID-19. Sequenced material: PBMCs or T cells enriched from blood (not recorded which). The V gene is TRBV2 and the J gene is TRBJ2-7; 8 central bases correspond to TRBD1. The nucleotide sequence is TGTGCCAGCAGCCGACCTTGGACAGGGCGCGCCGAGCAGTACTTC. This sequence encodes CASSRPWTGRAEQYF. With all but the CDR3 taken from the reference TRBV2 and TRBJ2-7 genes, the full variable domain is: EPEVTQTPSHQVTQMGQEVILRCVPISNHLYFYWYRQILGQKVEFLVSFYNNEISEKSEIFDDQFSVERPDGSNFTLKIRSTKLEDSAMYFCASSRPWTGRAEQYFGPGTRLTVT.